This TCR beta chain was observed in a study of CD8 T cells in ankylosing spondylitis. Study-wide points: A TCR beta motif made of about 8 highly homologous variants seemed typical of ankylosing spondylitis blood. Disease-linked clones bore a CD8+ phenotype, appearing relatively rarely in peripheral blood. The clones that were linked to disease were reported to be significantly enriched in matched synovial fluid samples from ankylosing spondylitis patients.

The authors made TCR beta libraries by quantitative 5'-RACE with molecular barcodes. TCRdb reprocessed the 5' RACE reads via MiXCR and lists one record per CDR3 protein. The data hold approximately 130,000 distinct CDR3 sequences, with around 9% observed a single time. This clonotype was seen repeatedly, ten times or more. Antigen: not known. Sequenced material: blood, either unsorted or a sorted T cell fraction (not recorded which). The TCR sequence derives from a male donor with ankylosing spondylitis or in good health (not recorded which).

The CDR3, as DNA: TGCAGTGGCCGGGTCTTGACAGGGGACCAGCCCCAGCATTTT. Amino acids: CSGRVLTGDQPQHF. The chain is built from TRBV20-1 and TRBJ1-5, with 8 bases aligning to TRBD1. The CDR3 length is 14 residues. From germline, CDR1 is DFQATT and CDR2 SNEGSKA (reference sequence). The ends lost 7 bases at V and 7 bases at J; junction bases unmatched: 12.